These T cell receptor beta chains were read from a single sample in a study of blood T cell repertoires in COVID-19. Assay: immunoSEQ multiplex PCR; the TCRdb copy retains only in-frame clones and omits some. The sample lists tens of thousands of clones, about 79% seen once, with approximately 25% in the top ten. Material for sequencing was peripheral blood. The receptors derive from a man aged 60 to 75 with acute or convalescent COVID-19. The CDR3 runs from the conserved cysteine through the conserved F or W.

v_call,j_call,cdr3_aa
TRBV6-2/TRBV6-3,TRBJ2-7,CASSYSTGGYEQYF
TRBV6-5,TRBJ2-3,CASSYRLARGTDTQYF
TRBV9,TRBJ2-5,CASSAWTGGWTQYF
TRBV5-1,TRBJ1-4,CASSSDRGTNEKLFF
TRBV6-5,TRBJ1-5,CASSYENPGWGQPQHF
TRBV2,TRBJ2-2,CASSDGTGRTGELFF
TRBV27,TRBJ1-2,CASSLMGQIYTF
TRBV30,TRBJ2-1,CAWSGTSGGWLFF
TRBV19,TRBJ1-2,CASSKRAGGRDYGYTF
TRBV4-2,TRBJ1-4,CASSLGQGNEKLFF
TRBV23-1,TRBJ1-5,CASSQRTGGDSNQPQHF
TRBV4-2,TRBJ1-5,CASSQLGAVYSNQPQHF
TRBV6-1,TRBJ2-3,CASSEVPGVGTDTQYF
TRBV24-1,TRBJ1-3,CATSDPSLRSSSGNTIYF
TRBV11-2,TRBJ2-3,CASSLDLDTQYF
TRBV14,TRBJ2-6,CASSHLQGGFPGANVLTF
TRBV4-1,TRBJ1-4,CASSQLRGTGKTEKLFF
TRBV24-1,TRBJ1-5,CATSDRGTQPQHF
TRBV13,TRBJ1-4,CASSLLQGAWSSNEKLFF
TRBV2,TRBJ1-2,CASSEQGVNYGYTF
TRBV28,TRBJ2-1,CASRPGQGGRDEQFF
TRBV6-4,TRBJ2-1,CASKSSGTSGWNEQFF
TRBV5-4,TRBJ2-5,CASRLNSREETQYF
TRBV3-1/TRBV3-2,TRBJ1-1,CASSQDVQGRSEAFF
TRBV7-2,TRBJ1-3,CASSFQTGTGNTIYF
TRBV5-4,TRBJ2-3,CASSPGTGGTDTQYF
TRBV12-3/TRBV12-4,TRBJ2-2,CASSEGAGGELFF
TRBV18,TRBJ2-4,CASSPIPGSKNIQYF
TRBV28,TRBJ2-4,CASSPHSLAKNIQYF
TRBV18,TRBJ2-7,CASSWDRGGYEQYF
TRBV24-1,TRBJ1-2,CATSEGQNYGYTF
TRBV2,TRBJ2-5,CASAMDRVQETQYF
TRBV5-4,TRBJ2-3,CASSSPAGTGKTDTQYF
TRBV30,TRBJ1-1,CAWSDQANTEAFF
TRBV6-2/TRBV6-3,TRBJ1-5,CASSYSRVAQPQHF
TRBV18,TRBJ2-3,CASSPGTGTTDTQYF
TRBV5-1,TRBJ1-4,CASSFGETNEKLFF
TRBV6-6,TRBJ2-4,CASSYGTDSPWDIQYF
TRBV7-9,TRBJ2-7,CASSFGTSDSEQYF
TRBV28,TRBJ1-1,CASSLRQTNTEAFF
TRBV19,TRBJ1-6,CASRLQGSSSPLHF
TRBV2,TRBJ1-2,CASSEGQGGYGYTF
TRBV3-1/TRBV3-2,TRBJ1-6,CASSQRTGMYSPLHF
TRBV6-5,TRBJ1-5,CASSFRNQPQHF
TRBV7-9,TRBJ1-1,CASSLLSQGTEAFF
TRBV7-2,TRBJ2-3,CASSLAAGGDTQYF
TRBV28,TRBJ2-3,CASRPLSGGTDTQYF
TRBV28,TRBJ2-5,CASSTPGRGTQYF
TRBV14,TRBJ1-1,CASSQSGTDTEAFF
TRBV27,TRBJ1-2,CASSLKGWGNYGYTF
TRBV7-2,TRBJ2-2,CASKIQRGKTGELFF
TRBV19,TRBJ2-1,CASSIRLLSSYNEQFF
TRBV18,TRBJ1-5,CASSPYSNQPQHF
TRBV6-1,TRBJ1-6,CASSEAYRRYNSPLHF
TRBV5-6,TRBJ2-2,CASSLDRIIRELFF
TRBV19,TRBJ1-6,CASSIGTGGVSNSPLHF
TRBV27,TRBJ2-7,CASSFPDRGLSYEQYF
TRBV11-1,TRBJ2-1,CASRKAGGQYNEQFF